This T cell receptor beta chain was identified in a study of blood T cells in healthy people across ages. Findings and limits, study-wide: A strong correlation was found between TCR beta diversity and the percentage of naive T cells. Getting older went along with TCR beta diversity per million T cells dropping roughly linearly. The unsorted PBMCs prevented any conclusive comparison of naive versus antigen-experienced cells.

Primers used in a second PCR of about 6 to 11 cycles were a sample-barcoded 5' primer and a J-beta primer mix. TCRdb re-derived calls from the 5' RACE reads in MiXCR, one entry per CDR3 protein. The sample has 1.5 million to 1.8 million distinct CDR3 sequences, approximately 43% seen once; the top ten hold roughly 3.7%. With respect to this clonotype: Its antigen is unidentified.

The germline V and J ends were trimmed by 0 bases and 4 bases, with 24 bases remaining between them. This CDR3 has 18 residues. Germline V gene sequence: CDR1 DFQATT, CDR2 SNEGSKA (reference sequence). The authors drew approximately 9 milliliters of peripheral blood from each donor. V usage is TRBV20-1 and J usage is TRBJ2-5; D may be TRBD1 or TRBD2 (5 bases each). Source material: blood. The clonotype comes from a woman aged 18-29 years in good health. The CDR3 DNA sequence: TGCAGTGCTAGAGATCCTTCGGCAGGGAGTATCGCAGTAGAGACCCAGTACTTC. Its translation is CSARDPSAGSIAVETQYF.